One sample yielded the 18 T cell receptor beta chains listed below, sequenced in a study of T cells after yellow fever vaccination. Each CDR3 protein gets one entry after TCRdb re-called the 5' RACE reads with MiXCR. The data contain more than 350,000 distinct CDR3 sequences, roughly 10% of them singletons. Sequencing used PBMCs, obtained on the day of the first yellow fever vaccination. These receptors were taken from a man between 18 and 29 years old who received the YFV17D yellow fever vaccine.

This clonotype was detected ten times or more. The J gene is TRBJ2-5, the V gene TRBV20-1; D is unresolved. This CDR3 is 11 amino acids long. The germline CDR1 and CDR2 sequences are DFQATT and SNEGSKA (reference sequence). CDR3 residues: CRTQRQETQYF. The CDR3 DNA reads as TGCAGGACTCAAAGGCAGGAGACCCAGTACTTC.

In its sample, this clonotype was seen many times. The rearrangement links TRBV20-1 to TRBJ2-5, with a weak D call TRBD1 (5 bases). From germline, CDR1 is DFQATT and CDR2 SNEGSKA (reference sequence). V was cut by 0 bases and J by 4 bases, with 12 bases left in between. This CDR3 comprises 14 residues. CDR3 sequence (DNA): TGCAGTGCTAGAGATCCAGGGCTCGGAGAGACCCAGTACTTC. Translated: CSARDPGLGETQYF.

This clonotype has just a few counts. The chain links TRBV5-5 to TRBJ2-7; TRBD2 matches at 13 bases. The length of the CDR3 is 15 residues. Germline assignment: CDR1 SGHKS and CDR2 YYEKEE (reference sequence). J lost 5 bases, V lost 0 bases, and 2 bases had no gene match. The CDR3 is CASSLVGTSGDEQYV. The CDR3 DNA reads TGTGCCAGCAGCTTGGTCGGGACTAGCGGGGACGAGCAGTACGTC.

The rearrangement links TRBV5-1 to TRBJ2-5; 7 bases line up with TRBD2. Germline V lookup: CDR1 SGHRS, CDR2 YFSETQ. Trimming cost V 7 bases and J 2 bases; bases outside gene matches: 8. The CDR3 extends over 14 amino acids. The CDR3 loop is CASGLLAEQETQYF. The DNA of the CDR3 is TGCGCCAGCGGCCTTCTAGCGGAACAAGAGACCCAGTACTTC.

This clonotype was observed a few times. The chain is built from TRBV7-9 and TRBJ1-5; perhaps TRBD1 as D (6 bases). V lost 4 bases and J 0 bases, leaving 7 bases between the germline ends. The CDR3 runs 14 residues. The germline V gene encodes CDR1 SEHNR and CDR2 FQNEAQ (reference sequence). The CDR3 coding sequence is TGTGCCAGCAGCTGGACAGATAGCAATCAGCCCCAGCATTTT. It is translated as CASSWTDSNQPQHF. The complete variable domain, with remaining parts taken from reference TRBV7-9 and TRBJ1-5, reads DTGVSQNPRHKITKRGQNVTFRCDPISEHNRLYWYRQTLGQGPEFLTYFQNEAQLEKSRLLSDRFSAERPKGSFSTLEIQRTEQGDSAMYLCASSWTDSNQPQHFGDGTRLSIL.

At least ten counts were recorded for this clonotype. The rearrangement uses TRBV6-2 or TRBV6-3 and TRBJ1-1; no firm D call. Trimming pared 0 bases from V and 2 bases from J, leaving 7 bases between. In germline, CDR1 is MNHEY, CDR2 SVGEGT. This CDR3 is 14 amino acids long. The CDR3 DNA is TGTGCCAGCAGTTACTCGGAAGTAAACACTGAAGCTTTCTTT. Amino acids: CASSYSEVNTEAFF.

In its sample, this clonotype was seen a few times. The chain recombines TRBV20-1 with TRBJ1-4; D remains ambiguous. V lost 5 bases, J lost 7 bases, and 14 bases lay in between. The CDR3 contains 13 residues. Per the germline V gene, CDR1 is DFQATT and CDR2 is SNEGSKA (reference sequence). The CDR3, as DNA: TGCAGTGCTGAATCCGGGCCCCCTGAAAAACTGTTTTTT. Translation gives CSAESGPPEKLFF.

V and J are TRBV5-1 and TRBJ2-2, with D possibly matching TRBD1 (5 bases). V lost 4 bases and J lost 4, with 11 bases in between. The CDR3 has 14 residues. Per the germline V gene, CDR1 is SGHRS and CDR2 is YFSETQ. CDR3 coding DNA: TGCGCCAGCAGCCCAGACAGTATCACCGGGGAGCTGTTTTTT. Translating it yields CASSPDSITGELFF.

This rearrangement joins TRBV6-1 to TRBJ2-1; perhaps TRBD2 as D (7 bases). The V end was cut by 0 bases, the J end by 3 bases, with 12 bases between. Germline V CDR1 and CDR2: MNHNS, SASEGT. The CDR3 consists of 16 residues. This CDR3 is CASSEAGGGLYNEQFF. The CDR3 nucleotides are TGTGCCAGCAGTGAAGCGGGGGGGGGGCTCTACAATGAGCAGTTCTTC.

The gene calls are TRBV9 and TRBJ1-2; TRBD1 matches at 7 bases. The CDR3 covers 15 residues. The J segment lost 3 bases and the V segment lost 0 bases, leaving 5 bases of the junction unmatched. From germline, CDR1 is SGDLS and CDR2 YYNGEE. The CDR3 DNA reads TGTGCCAGCAGCGTAGAAGTCAGGGGGGACTATGGCTACACCTTC. Translated: CASSVEVRGDYGYTF.

This clonotype was observed many times. The gene calls are TRBV24-1 and TRBJ1-2; D might be TRBD1 (5 bases). CDR1 is KGHDR, CDR2 SFDVKD, per germline. V shed 4 bases and J shed 2 bases, with 13 bases lying between them. The CDR3 spans 15 residues. Written as DNA, the CDR3 is TGTGCCACCAGTGACCCCGGTCGGGGGAACTATGGCTACACCTTC. This gives the protein CATSDPGRGNYGYTF.

There are many counts of this clonotype. V gene TRBV28 combines with J gene TRBJ2-7; 9 nucleotides line up with TRBD1. This CDR3 is built from 12 residues. V shed 6 bases, J shed 4 bases, and the junction held 1 base outside the gene matches. Looked up from germline, CDR1 is MDHEN and CDR2 is SYDVKM. The DNA of the CDR3 is TGTGCCAGCAGCGGACAGGGGTACGAGCAGTACGTC. Its translation is CASSGQGYEQYV.

This sequence joins TRBV30 and TRBJ1-5; D is undetermined. Germline assignment: CDR1 GTSNPN and CDR2 SVGIG (reference sequence). This CDR3 region has 13 residues. Trimming pared 2 bases from V and 7 bases from J, leaving 12 bases between. This CDR3 is CAWSYGRRQPQHF. The DNA of the CDR3 is TGTGCCTGGAGTTACGGGCGCCGGCAGCCCCAGCATTTT.

The chain links TRBV7-3 to TRBJ2-2; a possible D gene is TRBD1 (5 bases). The germline V gene has CDR1 SGHTA and CDR2 FQGTGA. The CDR3 covers 15 residues. V lost 2 bases and J lost 6, with 13 bases in between. CDR3 nucleotide sequence: TGTGCCAGCAGCTTACAAGCTCAGGGTCCCGGGGAGCTGTTTTTT. Protein: CASSLQAQGPGELFF.

A few counts support this clonotype. The chain joins TRBV7-7 to TRBJ1-4; TRBD1 matches 7 bases. Germline V gene sequence: CDR1 SSHAT, CDR2 FNYEAQ (reference sequence). The CDR3 contains 13 residues. Germline trimming cut 5 bases from V and 8 bases from J; bases unmatched to any gene: 5. The CDR3 loop reads CASSQDRDEKLFF. The CDR3 bases are TGTGCCAGCAGCCAAGACAGGGACGAAAAACTGTTTTTT.

This clonotype was recorded many times. J is TRBJ2-1 and V is TRBV11-1; D assignment may be TRBD1 or TRBD2 (6 bases each). Germline V gene sequence: CDR1 SGHAT, CDR2 FQDESV (reference sequence). The ends were cut back, 4 bases at V and 2 bases at J, with 12 bases in the middle. The CDR3 extends over 15 amino acids. The CDR3 sequence: CASSWYGGPYNEQFF. DNA for the CDR3: TGTGCCAGCAGCTGGTACGGGGGCCCCTACAATGAGCAGTTCTTC.

This clonotype occurred many times. The genes are TRBV15 and TRBJ2-5; weak D call: TRBD2 (6 bases). Germline V gene data show CDR1 as LNHNV and CDR2 as YYDKDF (reference sequence). The length of the CDR3 is 15 residues. V shed 0 bases and J shed 5 bases, with 13 bases lying between them. The CDR3 is CATSRDTGEGETQYF. The DNA of the CDR3 is TGTGCCACCAGCAGAGATACGGGGGAAGGGGAGACCCAGTACTTC.

This clonotype was counted a few times. The chain joins TRBV14 to TRBJ2-2; perhaps TRBD1 as D (6 bases). The germline V gene encodes CDR1 SGHDN and CDR2 FVKESK. The V and J ends lost 1 base and 5 bases respectively, with 20 bases between them. This CDR3 is 18 amino acids long. CDR3 nucleotide sequence: TGTGCCAGCAGCCAAGTCAGGGGAAGAGGGGGTCGAACCGGGGAGCTGTTTTTT. This sequence encodes CASSQVRGRGGRTGELFF.